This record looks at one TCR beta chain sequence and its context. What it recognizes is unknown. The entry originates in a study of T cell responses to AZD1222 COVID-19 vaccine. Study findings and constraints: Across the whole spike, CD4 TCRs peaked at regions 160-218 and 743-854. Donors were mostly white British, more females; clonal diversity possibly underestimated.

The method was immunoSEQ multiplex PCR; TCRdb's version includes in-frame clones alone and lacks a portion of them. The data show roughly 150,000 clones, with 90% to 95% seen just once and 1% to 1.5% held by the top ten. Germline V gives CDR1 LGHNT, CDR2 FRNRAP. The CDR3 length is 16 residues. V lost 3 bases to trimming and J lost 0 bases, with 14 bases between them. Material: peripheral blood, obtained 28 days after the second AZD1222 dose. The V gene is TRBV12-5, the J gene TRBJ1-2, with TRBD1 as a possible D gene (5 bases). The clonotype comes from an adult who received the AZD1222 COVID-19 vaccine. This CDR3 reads CASGLAHRSTNYGYTF. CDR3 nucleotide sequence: TGTGCTAGTGGTTTAGCTCACAGGTCCACTAACTATGGCTACACCTTC.